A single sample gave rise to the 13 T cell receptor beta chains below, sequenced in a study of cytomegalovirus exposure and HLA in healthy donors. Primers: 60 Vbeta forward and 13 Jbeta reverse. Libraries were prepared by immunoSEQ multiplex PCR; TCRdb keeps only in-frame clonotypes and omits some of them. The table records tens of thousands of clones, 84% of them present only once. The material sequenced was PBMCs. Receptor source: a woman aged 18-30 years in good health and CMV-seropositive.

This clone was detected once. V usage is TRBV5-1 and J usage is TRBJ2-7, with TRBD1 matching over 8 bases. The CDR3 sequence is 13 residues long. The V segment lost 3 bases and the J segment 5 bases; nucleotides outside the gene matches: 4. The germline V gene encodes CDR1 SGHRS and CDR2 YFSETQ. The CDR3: CASSWGTGDEQYF. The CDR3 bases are TGCGCCAGCAGCTGGGGGACAGGCGACGAGCAGTACTTC. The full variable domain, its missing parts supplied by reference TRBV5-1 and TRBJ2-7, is KAGVTQTPRYLIKTRGQQVTLSCSPISGHRSVSWYQQTPGQGLQFLFEYFSETQRNKGNFPGRFSGRQFSNSRSEMNVSTLELGDSALYLCASSWGTGDEQYFGPGTRLTVT.

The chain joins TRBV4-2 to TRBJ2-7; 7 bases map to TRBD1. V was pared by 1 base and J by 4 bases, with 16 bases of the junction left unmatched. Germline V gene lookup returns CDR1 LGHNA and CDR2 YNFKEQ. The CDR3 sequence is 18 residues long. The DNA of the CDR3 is TGTGCCAGCAGCCAAGGTGACAGGGTGGGAAGGGCCTGGTACGAGCAGTACTTC. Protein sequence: CASSQGDRVGRAWYEQYF.

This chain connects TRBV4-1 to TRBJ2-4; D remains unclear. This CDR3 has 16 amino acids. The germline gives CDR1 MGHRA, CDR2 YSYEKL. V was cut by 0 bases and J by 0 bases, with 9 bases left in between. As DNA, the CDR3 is TGCGCCAGCAGCCAAGACCCGAGGTTAGCCAAAAACATTCAGTACTTC. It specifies CASSQDPRLAKNIQYF.

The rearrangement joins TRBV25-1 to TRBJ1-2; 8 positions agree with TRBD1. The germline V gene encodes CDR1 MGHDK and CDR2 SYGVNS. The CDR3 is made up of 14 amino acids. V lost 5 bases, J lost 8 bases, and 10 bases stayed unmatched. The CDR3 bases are TGTGCCAGCAGTCCATGGACAGGGCCCAGGGGCTACACCTTC. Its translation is CASSPWTGPRGYTF.

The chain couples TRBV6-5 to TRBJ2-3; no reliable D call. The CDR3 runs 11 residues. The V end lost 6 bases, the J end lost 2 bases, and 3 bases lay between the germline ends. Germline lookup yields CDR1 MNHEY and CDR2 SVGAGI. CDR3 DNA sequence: TGTGCCAGCAGCTCCACAGATACGCAGTATTTT. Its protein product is CASSSTDTQYF.

CDR3 DNA sequence: TGTGCCAGCAGGTCGGGACAGTGGCCCTACGAGCAGTACTTC. Residues: CASRSGQWPYEQYF. This chain uses TRBV7-9 with TRBJ2-7; 7 bases match TRBD1. Germline V gives CDR1 SEHNR, CDR2 FQNEAQ (reference sequence). This CDR3 has 14 residues. Losses at the gene ends were 6 bases for V and 2 bases for J; bases not matched to a gene: 7.

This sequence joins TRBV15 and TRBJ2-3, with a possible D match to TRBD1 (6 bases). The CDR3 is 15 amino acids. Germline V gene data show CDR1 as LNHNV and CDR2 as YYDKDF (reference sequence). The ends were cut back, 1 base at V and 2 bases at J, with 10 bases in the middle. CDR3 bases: TGTGCCACCAGCAGAGGACAGGCACACACAGATACGCAGTATTTT. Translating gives CATSRGQAHTDTQYF.

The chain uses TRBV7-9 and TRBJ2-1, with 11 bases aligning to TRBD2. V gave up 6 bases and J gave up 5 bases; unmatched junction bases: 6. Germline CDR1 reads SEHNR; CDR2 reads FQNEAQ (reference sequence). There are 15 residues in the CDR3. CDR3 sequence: CASRSTSGTHNEQFF. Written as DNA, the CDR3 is TGTGCCAGCAGATCGACTAGCGGGACTCACAATGAGCAGTTCTTC.

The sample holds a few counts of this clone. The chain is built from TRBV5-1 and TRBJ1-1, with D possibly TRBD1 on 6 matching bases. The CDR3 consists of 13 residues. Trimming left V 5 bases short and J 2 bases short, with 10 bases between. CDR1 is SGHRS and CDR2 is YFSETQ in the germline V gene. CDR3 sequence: CASREQGNTEAFF. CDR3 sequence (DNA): TGCGCCAGCAGAGAACAGGGAAACACTGAAGCTTTCTTT. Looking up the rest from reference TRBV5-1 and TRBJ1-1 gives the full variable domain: KAGVTQTPRYLIKTRGQQVTLSCSPISGHRSVSWYQQTPGQGLQFLFEYFSETQRNKGNFPGRFSGRQFSNSRSEMNVSTLELGDSALYLCASREQGNTEAFFGQGTRLTVV.

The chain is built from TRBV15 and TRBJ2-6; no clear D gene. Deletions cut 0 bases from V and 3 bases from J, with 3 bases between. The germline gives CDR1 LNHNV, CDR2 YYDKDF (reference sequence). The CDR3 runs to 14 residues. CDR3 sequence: CATSRDSGANVLTF. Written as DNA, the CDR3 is TGTGCCACCAGCAGAGACAGTGGGGCCAACGTCCTGACTTTC.

CDR3 sequence: CASSWRGRLKPDTQYF. In nucleotides, the CDR3 is TGTGCCAGCAGCTGGCGCGGGAGGTTGAAACCAGATACGCAGTATTTT. This chain joins TRBV5-4 and TRBJ2-3, with 8 bases aligning to TRBD2. V lost 3 bases and J lost 4; bases outside the gene matches: 10. The CDR3 has 16 residues. From germline, CDR1 is SGHNT and CDR2 YYREEE (reference sequence).

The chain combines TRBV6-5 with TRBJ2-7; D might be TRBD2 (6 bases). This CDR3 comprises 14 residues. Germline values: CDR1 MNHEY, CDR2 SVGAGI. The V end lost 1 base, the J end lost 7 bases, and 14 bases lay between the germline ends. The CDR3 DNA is TGTGCCAGCAGTTACTGGAGGGAAGTGGGGGAGCAGTACTTC. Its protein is CASSYWREVGEQYF.

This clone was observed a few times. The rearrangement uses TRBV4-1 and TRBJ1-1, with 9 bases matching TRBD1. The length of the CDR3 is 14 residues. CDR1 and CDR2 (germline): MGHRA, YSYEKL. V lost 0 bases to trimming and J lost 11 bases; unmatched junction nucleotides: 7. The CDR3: CASSQEGTGSWAFF. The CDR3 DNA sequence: TGCGCCAGCAGCCAAGAGGGGACAGGGTCGTGGGCTTTCTTT.